The 20 T cell receptor beta chains below come from one sample, sequenced in a study of T cell responses to AZD1222 COVID-19 vaccine. Data came from immunoSEQ multiplex PCR; TCRdb stores just in-frame clones and leaves some out. The top ten hold about 2.6% of the sample, which has over 150,000 clones, 90% seen once. Sequenced material: peripheral blood, taken on day 0 of AZD1222 vaccination. The source is an adult in good health.

J is TRBJ1-4 and V is TRBV3-1 (or the pseudogene TRBV3-2); the match to TRBD1 covers 7 bases. The V gene end was trimmed by 4 bases and the J gene end by 5 bases; junction bases not matched to a gene: 7. The CDR3 runs 15 residues. Per the germline V gene, CDR1 is LGHDT and CDR2 is YNNKEL (reference sequence). The chain's CDR3 is CASSLPGTDNEKLFF. The CDR3 bases are TGTGCCAGCAGCCTCCCCGGGACAGACAATGAAAAACTGTTTTTT.

The chain recombines TRBV2 with TRBJ1-5; possibly TRBD1 for D (5 bases). Trimming cost V 5 bases and J 7 bases, with 15 bases left between them. The CDR3 has 14 amino acids. Germline CDR1 SNHLY, CDR2 FYNNEI. Here the CDR3 DNA reads TGTGCCAGCAGTAGCGGGCAGGGAGGACAGCCCCAGCATTTT. It translates to CASSSGQGGQPQHF.

The chain employs TRBV15 and TRBJ2-7, with 10 bases lining up with TRBD2. The CDR3 has 14 residues. Trimming at V came to 5 bases and at J to 6 bases, leaving 7 bases not matched to a gene. The germline V gene encodes CDR1 LNHNV and CDR2 YYDKDF (reference sequence). CDR3 DNA sequence: TGTGCCACCAGCGGGGGGACTAGCGTTTCCGAGCAGTACTTC. Its protein product is CATSGGTSVSEQYF.

The chain has TRBV13 and TRBJ1-5; 7 positions agree with TRBD1. Germline V lookup: CDR1 PRHDT, CDR2 FYEKMQ (reference sequence). V lost 0 bases to trimming and J lost 4 bases; unmatched junction nucleotides: 3. The CDR3 has 15 residues. The CDR3 region has the DNA TGTGCCAGCAGCTTAGGACAGGGGACAAATCAGCCCCAGCATTTT. Residues: CASSLGQGTNQPQHF.

This chain uses TRBV7-9 with TRBJ1-2, with D perhaps matching TRBD1 (5 bases). This CDR3 contains 14 residues. CDR1 is SEHNR, CDR2 FQNEAQ, per germline (reference sequence). Between the trimmed V and J ends, which lost 5 bases and 3 bases, there was a span of 13 bases. CDR3 residues: CASSALGTHYGYTF. CDR3 nucleotides: TGTGCCAGCAGCGCACTCGGGACCCACTATGGCTACACCTTC.

The chain uses TRBV4-3 and TRBJ2-5, with a possible D match to TRBD1 (6 bases). V lost 0 bases and J lost 2, with 10 bases in between. Germline loops: CDR1 LGHNA, CDR2 YSLEER. The CDR3 sequence is 15 residues long. The CDR3 coding sequence is TGCGCCAGCAGCCAAGAAACAGGGCTGCAAGAGACCCAGTACTTC. As protein: CASSQETGLQETQYF.

This clone was found once. The J gene is TRBJ2-1, the V gene TRBV25-1; the D call may be TRBD1 or TRBD2 (6 bases each). Germline V gives CDR1 MGHDK, CDR2 SYGVNS. The V end was cut by 0 bases, the J end by 10 bases, with 13 bases between. The CDR3 contains 14 residues. CDR3 nucleotide sequence: TGTGCCAGCAGTGAATATCGGGGGCAGCGGGAGCAGTTCTTC. Residues: CASSEYRGQREQFF.

This clone was counted between two and nine times. The genes are TRBV25-1 and TRBJ2-1, with TRBD2 matching 10 bases. The germline CDR1 and CDR2 sequences are MGHDK and SYGVNS. The CDR3 covers 16 residues. With V trimmed by 2 bases and J by 8 bases, 9 bases remained unmatched. The DNA for the CDR3 is TGTGCCAGCAGTGAAGGAAAGCGGGGGGGTTCTTATGAGCAGTTCTTC. It specifies CASSEGKRGGSYEQFF.

The chain couples TRBV9 to TRBJ2-1; perhaps TRBD2 as D (5 bases). V was shortened by 4 bases and J by 5 bases, with 22 bases between the two germline ends. CDR1 and CDR2 (germline): SGDLS, YYNGEE. This CDR3 is 17 amino acids long. CDR3 coding DNA: TGTGCCAGCAGCCTTCAGCCCTCTGGGAGATCCGACAATGAGCAGTTCTTC. Residues: CASSLQPSGRSDNEQFF.

This chain uses TRBV5-1 with TRBJ1-1; 11 positions agree with TRBD1. The CDR3 spans 17 residues. V dropped 4 bases and J dropped 3; count of bases not matched to a gene: 11. Germline lookup yields CDR1 SGHRS and CDR2 YFSETQ. The CDR3 DNA sequence: TGCGCCAGCAGCACCCTGGGACAGGGGGTGCGGGACACTGAAGCTTTCTTT. It encodes CASSTLGQGVRDTEAFF.

The rearrangement joins TRBV11-2 to TRBJ1-3; the D gene is possibly TRBD1 (6 bases). In germline, CDR1 is SGHAT, CDR2 FQNNGV. Trimming cost V 8 bases and J 2 bases, with 10 bases left between them. The CDR3 consists of 13 residues. The CDR3 sequence is CASPEGAGNTIYF. The CDR3 DNA reads TGTGCCAGCCCGGAGGGGGCTGGAAACACCATATATTTT.

This clone was detected a few times. V is TRBV2 and J is TRBJ1-5; D remains ambiguous. Per germline, CDR1 SNHLY and CDR2 FYNNEI. The length of the CDR3 is 12 residues. The ends were cut back, 7 bases at V and 0 bases at J, with 4 bases in the middle. CDR3: CASTDSNQPQHF. In DNA form, the CDR3 reads TGTGCCAGCACGGATAGCAATCAGCCCCAGCATTTT.

The genes are TRBV27 and TRBJ1-2; 10 positions agree with TRBD1. Losses at the gene ends were 5 bases for V and 4 bases for J; bases not matched to a gene: 4. Germline CDR1 reads MNHEY; CDR2 reads SMNVEV (reference sequence). The CDR3 sequence is 14 residues long. The CDR3, as DNA: TGTGCCAGCAGTCGGACAGGGGGGCTCTATGGCTACACCTTC. It yields the protein CASSRTGGLYGYTF.

This chain joins TRBV11-2 and TRBJ1-1, with 9 bases identical to TRBD1. In germline, CDR1 is SGHAT, CDR2 FQNNGV. The CDR3 is 18 amino acids. The trim removed 1 base at V and 0 bases at J, leaving 9 bases unmatched. As DNA, the CDR3 is TGTGCCAGCAGCTTAGTGGGACAGGGACGAGGAATGAACACTGAAGCTTTCTTT. Protein product: CASSLVGQGRGMNTEAFF.

The chain carries TRBV12-5 and TRBJ1-5; possible D gene TRBD1, 5 bases. The CDR3 has 17 amino acids. Trimming pared 6 bases from V and 5 bases from J, leaving 23 bases between. CDR1 and CDR2 from the germline V gene are LGHNT and FRNRAP. The CDR3 spells CASGPAPGQGKHQPQHF. In DNA form, the CDR3 reads TGTGCTAGTGGCCCGGCCCCAGGGCAAGGAAAGCATCAGCCCCAGCATTTT.

The chain uses TRBV19 and TRBJ1-2; 7 nucleotides align to TRBD1. Germline V gene sequence: CDR1 LNHDA, CDR2 SQIVND (reference sequence). Trimming removed 3 bases from V and 4 bases from J; junction bases left unmatched: 8. The CDR3 consists of 15 residues. Written as DNA, the CDR3 is TGTGCCAGTAGTATGGAGCTAGGGGGCGGCTATGGCTACACCTTC. Its translation is CASSMELGGGYGYTF.

The V call is TRBV5-4, the J call TRBJ2-1, with D uncertain. V was clipped by 2 bases and J by 0 bases, with 6 bases between them. This CDR3 is built from 14 residues. From germline, CDR1 is SGHNT and CDR2 YYREEE (reference sequence). CDR3 nucleotides: TGTGCCAGCAGCTTCCAGAGCTCCTACAATGAGCAGTTCTTC. It yields the protein CASSFQSSYNEQFF.

This clone was counted a few times. The chain recombines TRBV28 with TRBJ1-6; perhaps TRBD1 as D (5 bases). This CDR3 is built from 15 residues. From germline, CDR1 is MDHEN and CDR2 SYDVKM. The V end lost 2 bases, the J end lost 7 bases, and 12 bases lay between the germline ends. The CDR3 loop reads CASSLTGTVNSPLHF. The CDR3 DNA follows: TGTGCCAGCAGTTTAACCGGGACGGTAAATTCACCCCTCCACTTT.

The rearrangement uses TRBV7-8 and TRBJ1-1; 9 bases align to TRBD1. V was clipped by 5 bases and J by 8 bases; unmatched bases: 12. Germline assignment: CDR1 SGHVS and CDR2 FQNEAQ. CDR3 length equals 15 residues. The CDR3 loop is CASSPQPGQGEEAFF. The CDR3 region has the DNA TGTGCCAGCAGCCCGCAACCGGGACAGGGAGAAGAAGCTTTCTTT.

The genes are TRBV6-5 and TRBJ2-7; either TRBD1 or TRBD2 may fit D (5 bases each). V lost 6 bases, J lost 4 bases, and 13 bases lay in between. Germline V gene data show CDR1 as MNHEY and CDR2 as SVGAGI. This CDR3 spans 13 amino acids. This CDR3 reads CASSQRDGYEQYF. The CDR3, as DNA: TGTGCCAGCAGCCAAAGGGACGGTTACGAGCAGTACTTC.